This passage covers 31 T cell receptor beta chains from one sample sequenced in a study of shared clonotypes between healthy human individuals. Libraries were prepared by immunoSEQ multiplex PCR; TCRdb keeps only in-frame clonotypes and omits some of them. Of approximately 2,300,000 clones listed, 85% to 95% are singletons. Sequenced material: naive CD4+ T cells from PBMCs. Subset in this sample: CD45RA+ positively selected. Receptors originate from a man in his late teens or twenties in good health. Some clones in this sample may be carry-over from other donors' samples.

This clone was counted between two and nine times. This chain joins TRBV10-3 and TRBJ2-7; 7 bases align to TRBD2. This CDR3 spans 15 amino acids. In germline, CDR1 is ENHRY, CDR2 SYGVKD. Losses at the gene ends were 2 bases for V and 2 bases for J; bases not matched to a gene: 6. DNA for the CDR3: TGTGCCATCAGTGAGGGACTAGGCCGTACCTACGAGCAGTACTTC. Amino acids: CAISEGLGRTYEQYF.

This chain joins TRBV29-1 and TRBJ2-5; 7 nucleotides align to TRBD1. The end of the DNA is better explained by TRBJ2-7, so the J call may be wrong. The CDR3 consists of 10 residues. The germline CDR1 and CDR2 sequences are SQVTM and ANQGSEA. In nucleotides, the CDR3 is TGCAGCGCTGGGACAGACGAGCAGTACTTC. This codes for CSAGTDEQYF.

The chain links TRBV9 to TRBJ2-1, with 11 bases identical to TRBD2. The CDR3 loop spans 17 amino acids. The ends lost 5 bases at V and 6 bases at J; junction bases unmatched: 13. Germline V gene sequence: CDR1 SGDLS, CDR2 YYNGEE. Written as DNA, the CDR3 is TGTGCCAGCAGTCGCCTTTCCGGGACTAGCGGAGTCAATGAGCAGTTCTTC. Protein product: CASSRLSGTSGVNEQFF.

The chain employs TRBV6-5 and TRBJ2-3; D is unresolved. Germline V gives CDR1 MNHEY, CDR2 SVGAGI. CDR3 length: 14 amino acids. The ends were cut back, 6 bases at V and 2 bases at J, with 12 bases in the middle. CDR3 region: CASSLIRHTDTQYF. The CDR3 bases are TGTGCCAGCAGCCTCATTCGACACACAGATACGCAGTATTTT.

The chain has TRBV12-2 and TRBJ2-6; whether TRBD2, the table's D call, matches the DNA was not checked. TRBV12-2 has pseudogene status. The length of the CDR3 is 14 residues. CDR3 in amino acids: CASRFSPRANVLTF. DNA of the CDR3: TGTGCAAGTCGCTTCTCCCCTAGGGCCAACGTCCTGACTTTC.

The J gene is TRBJ1-5, the V gene TRBV28; a weak D match, TRBD1 (5 bases). Trimming removed 3 bases at V and 7 bases at J, with 25 bases between. The CDR3 covers 18 residues. Germline-derived CDR1 and CDR2 are MDHEN and SYDVKM. In DNA, the CDR3 is TGTGCCAGCAGTTTGGGGAAATTAACCTTTCATGGGACCCAGCCCCAGCATTTT. This codes for CASSLGKLTFHGTQPQHF. Looking up the rest from reference TRBV28 and TRBJ1-5 gives the full variable domain: DVKVTQSSRYLVKRTGEKVFLECVQDMDHENMFWYRQDPGLGLRLIYFSYDVKMKEKGDIPEGYSVSREKKERFSLILESASTNQTSMYLCASSLGKLTFHGTQPQHFGDGTRLSIL.

This chain links TRBV6-6 with TRBJ1-2; no clear D gene. V shed 2 bases and J shed 4 bases, with 11 bases lying between them. The CDR3 is 14 amino acids. The germline V gene has CDR1 MNHNY and CDR2 SVGAGI (reference sequence). The CDR3 DNA reads as TGTGCCAGCAGTTACGGTCGGGGAGGCTATGGCTACACCTTC. It codes for CASSYGRGGYGYTF.

This clone was picked up a small number of times. The rearrangement uses TRBV18 and TRBJ2-1, with 11 nucleotides matching TRBD2. The length of the CDR3 is 13 residues. Germline values: CDR1 KGHSH, CDR2 LQKENI. Losses at the gene ends were 5 bases for V and 6 bases for J; bases not matched to a gene: 0. The CDR3 DNA reads TGTGCCAGCTCAGGGACTAGCGGCAATGAGCAGTTCTTC. Translated: CASSGTSGNEQFF.

The rearrangement links TRBV6-5 to TRBJ2-1; D ambiguous. V was shortened by 5 bases and J by 3 bases, with 8 bases between the two germline ends. The CDR3 has 13 amino acids. Germline V gene sequence: CDR1 MNHEY, CDR2 SVGAGI. The CDR3 DNA sequence: TGTGCCAGCAGTCAAATCCTCTACAATGAGCAGTTCTTC. It is translated as CASSQILYNEQFF.

V usage is TRBV7-6 and J usage is TRBJ2-7; a possible D gene is TRBD2 (6 bases). The CDR3 is made up of 13 amino acids. V lost 5 bases, J lost 5 bases, and 13 bases lay in between. Germline assignment: CDR1 SGHVS and CDR2 FNYEAQ. For the CDR3, the DNA is TGTGCCAGCAGCCTGGCGGGGTGGAACGAGCAGTACTTC. Amino acid sequence: CASSLAGWNEQYF.

This rearrangement joins TRBV30 to TRBJ2-6, with D possibly TRBD2 on 5 matching bases. V dropped 2 bases and J dropped 0 bases, with 8 bases sitting between them. Germline V gene sequence: CDR1 GTSNPN, CDR2 SVGIG (reference sequence). CDR3 length: 15 amino acids. CDR3 in amino acids: CAWSSSLSGANVLTF. The CDR3 region has the DNA TGTGCCTGGAGTTCTAGCCTCTCTGGGGCCAACGTCCTGACTTTC.

This chain joins TRBV6-1 and TRBJ1-3, with D unresolved. V was pared by 1 base and J by 2 bases, with 6 bases between. The germline gives CDR1 MNHNS, CDR2 SASEGT. The CDR3 sequence is 14 residues long. The CDR3 DNA reads TGTGCCAGCAGTGAAGTTCTACCTGGAAACACCATATATTTT. This gives the protein CASSEVLPGNTIYF.

To note about this clone: Other DNA sequences from this sample encode an identical CDR3 as well. The V and J genes are TRBV5-4 and TRBJ2-1; the D is unclear. Germline assignment: CDR1 SGHNT and CDR2 YYREEE (reference sequence). The CDR3 extends over 14 amino acids. Trimming took off 0 bases at V and 2 bases at J, with 6 bases between the two ends. The CDR3 DNA reads as TGTGCCAGCAGCTTGGCCGGCACCTACAATGAGCAGTTCTTC. It codes for CASSLAGTYNEQFF.

The V gene is TRBV7-9, the J gene TRBJ2-7; the D gene could be TRBD1 or TRBD2 (5 bases each). The CDR3 has 15 residues. The V gene lost 4 bases and the J gene lost 0 bases, with 13 bases spanning the gap. Germline CDR1 reads SEHNR; CDR2 reads FQNEAQ (reference sequence). Written as DNA, the CDR3 is TGTGCCAGCAGCTGGATTGAGGGGCCCTCCTACGAGCAGTACTTC. This encodes CASSWIEGPSYEQYF.

The chain recombines TRBV2 with TRBJ1-1; D uncertain. Germline V CDR1 and CDR2: SNHLY, FYNNEI. Trimming pared 8 bases from V and 4 bases from J, leaving 14 bases between. CDR3 length: 13 amino acids. The CDR3 reads CASRAGPRTEAFF. The CDR3 DNA follows: TGTGCCAGCCGGGCAGGCCCCCGCACTGAAGCTTTCTTT.

This chain uses TRBV2 with TRBJ2-5; the match to TRBD1 covers 9 bases. The CDR3 is 12 residues long. V dropped 9 bases and J dropped 2; count of bases not matched to a gene: 1. Per germline, CDR1 SNHLY and CDR2 FYNNEI. The CDR3 DNA sequence: TGTGCCAGGGGGACAGGGCAAGAGACCCAGTACTTC. Its protein is CARGTGQETQYF.

The V and J genes are TRBV30 and TRBJ2-2, with D possibly being TRBD2 (6 bases). Deletions cut 5 bases from V and 3 bases from J, with 16 bases between. This CDR3 contains 15 residues. Germline CDR1 GTSNPN, CDR2 SVGIG (reference sequence). Here the CDR3 reads CAWFPGGPHTGELFF. Written as DNA, the CDR3 is TGTGCCTGGTTCCCCGGAGGGCCACACACCGGGGAGCTGTTTTTT.

As to this clone: The same CDR3 can be traced to other DNA sequences in this sample. This chain connects TRBV28 to TRBJ1-2, with D maybe TRBD1 (5 bases). Germline V lookup: CDR1 MDHEN, CDR2 SYDVKM. The CDR3 contains 14 residues. Trimming left V 3 bases short and J 4 bases short, with 12 bases between. CDR3 DNA: TGTGCCAGCAGTTTGCAGGGTAGAGGCTATGGCTACACCTTC. It yields the protein CASSLQGRGYGYTF.

The V and J genes are TRBV7-6 and TRBJ1-4; D gene ambiguous. Germline assignment: CDR1 SGHVS and CDR2 FNYEAQ. V was shortened by 5 bases and J by 0 bases, with 7 bases between the two germline ends. The CDR3 contains 14 residues. CDR3 sequence reads: CASSVTATNEKLFF. The CDR3 nucleotides are TGTGCCAGCAGCGTAACAGCAACTAATGAAAAACTGTTTTTT.

The chain is built from TRBV28 and TRBJ1-1, with D unclear. Looked up from germline, CDR1 is MDHEN and CDR2 is SYDVKM. V lost 4 bases and J lost 2, with 26 bases in between. The length of the CDR3 is 19 residues. The DNA for the CDR3 is TGTGCCAGCAGTTATTCTTCCCTGCGCTTAAGGAGATTAAACACTGAAGCTTTCTTT. It is translated as CASSYSSLRLRRLNTEAFF.

This chain links TRBV21-1 with TRBJ2-7; no check of the table's D call, TRBD2, against the DNA was made. TRBV21-1 is deemed a pseudogene. The CDR3 is 17 amino acids. The CDR3 DNA reads TGTGCCAGCAGCCGACCCCGCGCGCGGGAGCCTTCGTACGAGCAGTACTTC. This codes for CASSRPRAREPSYEQYF.

This clone was seen once. The chain combines TRBV6-5 with TRBJ2-5; D perhaps matches TRBD2 (6 bases). The J call may not be correct, given that the DNA end is closer to TRBJ2-7. The CDR3 is made up of 14 amino acids. The germline CDR1 and CDR2 sequences are MNHEY and SVGAGI. Here the CDR3 DNA reads TGTGCCAGCAGCCCCTCTGCGGGAAGGTACGAGCAGTACTTC. Translation: CASSPSAGRYEQYF.

This chain uses TRBV28 with TRBJ1-3; unclear D gene. The CDR3 runs 15 residues. The germline gives CDR1 MDHEN, CDR2 SYDVKM. The V end lost 6 bases, the J end lost 5 bases, and 17 bases lay between the germline ends. CDR3 sequence (DNA): TGTGCCAGCAGCTACGGAGGAGTAAGGAGAAACACCATATATTTT. It codes for CASSYGGVRRNTIYF.

The rearrangement uses TRBV6-1 and TRBJ2-7; no reliable D call. CDR1 is MNHNS, CDR2 SASEGT, per germline. With 3 bases removed from V and 2 bases from J, the gap between germline ends came to 11 bases. This CDR3 is built from 14 residues. CDR3 loop: CASSEVGLPYEQYF. The CDR3 DNA sequence: TGTGCCAGCAGTGAGGTGGGCCTCCCCTACGAGCAGTACTTC.

This clone showed up just a few times. The same CDR3 is also encoded by other DNA sequences in this sample. The rearrangement joins TRBV18 to TRBJ1-1; 8 nucleotides agree with TRBD1. This CDR3 has 15 residues. Germline CDR1 is KGHSH and CDR2 is LQKENI. The ends lost 0 bases at V and 4 bases at J; junction bases unmatched: 4. The CDR3 DNA follows: TGTGCCAGCTCACCACCGTCCGGACAGGGCACTGAAGCTTTCTTT. Translation: CASSPPSGQGTEAFF.

V is TRBV9 and J is TRBJ2-2; TRBD1 might be the D (7 bases). In germline, CDR1 is SGDLS, CDR2 YYNGEE. This CDR3 contains 16 residues. The germline V and J ends were trimmed by 0 bases and 4 bases, with 13 bases remaining between them. The CDR3 protein is CASSVDHRGGTGELFF. The CDR3 DNA sequence: TGTGCCAGCAGCGTAGACCACAGGGGAGGCACCGGGGAGCTGTTTTTT.

Note on this clone: Distinct nucleotide sequences in the sample also encode this CDR3. Written as DNA, the CDR3 is TGTGCCAGCAGCGTAGGAGGGTACCAAGAGACCCAGTACTTC. Translating it yields CASSVGGYQETQYF. The chain couples TRBV9 to TRBJ2-5; TRBD2 might be the D (5 bases). The CDR3 covers 14 residues. With 0 bases removed from V and 0 bases from J, the gap between germline ends came to 6 bases. Per the germline V gene, CDR1 is SGDLS and CDR2 is YYNGEE.

This clone has just a few counts. V gene TRBV9 combines with J gene TRBJ2-1, with TRBD2 matching 11 bases. This CDR3 spans 15 amino acids. Germline values: CDR1 SGDLS, CDR2 YYNGEE. V trimming: 4 bases; J trimming: 9 bases; junction bases outside the gene matches: 9. CDR3 amino acids: CASSTRTSGLSEQFF. CDR3 coding DNA: TGTGCCAGCAGCACCCGGACTAGCGGGTTAAGTGAGCAGTTCTTC.

This chain links TRBV2 with TRBJ2-1, with D possibly TRBD2 on 5 matching bases. Germline values: CDR1 SNHLY, CDR2 FYNNEI. With 3 bases removed from V and 2 bases from J, the gap between germline ends came to 11 bases. This CDR3 comprises 15 residues. The CDR3 DNA reads TGTGCCAGCAGTGAGGATAGCGCGACCTACAATGAGCAGTTCTTC. This codes for CASSEDSATYNEQFF.

The gene calls are TRBV4-1 and TRBJ2-2; TRBD1 aligns across 9 bases. CDR1 is MGHRA and CDR2 is YSYEKL in the germline V gene. J was trimmed by 4 bases and V by 4 bases; bases with no gene match: 7. The CDR3 totals 16 residues. The CDR3 loop is CASSPFWTGATGELFF. CDR3 DNA: TGCGCCAGCAGCCCTTTTTGGACAGGGGCCACCGGGGAGCTGTTTTTT.

The chain recombines TRBV27 with TRBJ2-7; 7 bases map to TRBD2. Unmatched junction bases numbered 6, after V lost 1 base and J lost 3 bases. From germline, CDR1 is MNHEY and CDR2 SMNVEV (reference sequence). The CDR3 consists of 15 residues. In nucleotides, the CDR3 is TGTGCCAGCAGTTTATTAACGGGGGGTCACTACGAGCAGTACTTC. This codes for CASSLLTGGHYEQYF.